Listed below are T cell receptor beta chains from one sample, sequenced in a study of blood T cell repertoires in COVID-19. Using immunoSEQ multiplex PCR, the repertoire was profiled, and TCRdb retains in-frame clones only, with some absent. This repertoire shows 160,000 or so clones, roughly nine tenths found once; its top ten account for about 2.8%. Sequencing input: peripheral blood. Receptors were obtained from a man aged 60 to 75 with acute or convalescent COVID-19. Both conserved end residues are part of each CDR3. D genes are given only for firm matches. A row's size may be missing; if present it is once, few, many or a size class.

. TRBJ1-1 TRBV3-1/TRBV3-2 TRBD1 TGTGCCAGCAGCCAATGGCAGCAGGGGGCCACTGAAGCTTTCTTT CASSQWQQGATEAFF
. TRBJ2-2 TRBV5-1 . TGCGCCAGCAGCCCCCTTTGGACAGCTACGAACACCGGGGAGCTGTTTTTT CASSPLWTATNTGELFF
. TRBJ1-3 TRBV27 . TGTGCCAGCAGCCACGACTTGGGTGGAAACACCATATATTTT CASSHDLGGNTIYF
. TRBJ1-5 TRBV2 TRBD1 TGTGCCAGCAGACCCGCCGGGACAGCGAATCAGCCCCAGCATTTT CASRPAGTANQPQHF
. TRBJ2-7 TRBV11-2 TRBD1 TGTGCCAGACAGGGGCCCACTCCTTCCTACGAGCAGTACTTC CARQGPTPSYEQYF
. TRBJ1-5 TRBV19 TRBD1 TGTGCCAGTAGTGTCAGGGGGGACCAGCCCCAGCATTTT CASSVRGDQPQHF
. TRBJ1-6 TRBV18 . TGTGCCAGCTCACCAATTCCTGCGGGGGTGGGTAATTCACCCCTCCACTTT CASSPIPAGVGNSPLHF
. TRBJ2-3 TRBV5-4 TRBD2 TGTGCCAGCAGCTTGGAGGGACTAGCTTCGGGGACAGATACGCAGTATTTT CASSLEGLASGTDTQYF
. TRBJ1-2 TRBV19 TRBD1 TGTGCCAGTAGTACCATTGGGACAGGGGGTGACTATGGCTACACCTTC CASSTIGTGGDYGYTF
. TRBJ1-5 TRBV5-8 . TGTGCCAGCAGTAATGAGATAAATCAGCCCCAGCATTTT CASSNEINQPQHF
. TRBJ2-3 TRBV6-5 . TGTGCCAGCTCTGTAAGCGGTTCACGCACAGATACGCAGTATTTT CASSVSGSRTDTQYF
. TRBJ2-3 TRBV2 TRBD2 TGTGCCTCCCGGCGGGGGAGCACAGATACGCAGTATTTT CASRRGSTDTQYF
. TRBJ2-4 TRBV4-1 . TGCGCCAGCAGCCAAGCTGATGGAGGGGAGCGGGCCAAAAACATTCAGTACTTC CASSQADGGERAKNIQYF
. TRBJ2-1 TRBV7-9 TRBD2 TGTGCCAGCAGTCTTGATAGCGGGGGGGTCACCAATGAGCAGTTCTTC CASSLDSGGVTNEQFF
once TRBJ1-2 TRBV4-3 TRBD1 TGCGCCAGCAGCCGAAAAACGGACAGGGAGGTTAACTATGGCTACACCTTC CASSRKTDREVNYGYTF
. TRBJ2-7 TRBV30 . TGTGCCTGGAGTCCTCGCCGGGACAGCGGGCGATACGAGCAGTACTTC CAWSPRRDSGRYEQYF
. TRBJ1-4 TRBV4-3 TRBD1 TGCGCCAGCAGCCCAACGGGACAGGGTTCTGAAAAACTGTTTTTT CASSPTGQGSEKLFF
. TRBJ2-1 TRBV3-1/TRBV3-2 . TGTGCCAGCAGCCAAGAAGACTACTACAATGAGCAGTTCTTC CASSQEDYYNEQFF
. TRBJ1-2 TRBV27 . TGTGCCAGCAGTTTAGAAGGAGGGGAGGACTATGGCTACACCTTC CASSLEGGEDYGYTF
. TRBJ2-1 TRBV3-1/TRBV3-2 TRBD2 TGTGCCAGCAGCCGTCGTCTTGGGACTAGATCTAATGAGCAGTTCTTC CASSRRLGTRSNEQFF
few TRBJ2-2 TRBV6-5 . TGTGCCGTACAGGGTTTGAACACCGGGGAGCTGTTTTTT CAVQGLNTGELFF
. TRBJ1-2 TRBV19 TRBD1 TGTGCCAGTAGTATTCAAGACAGGGCGAATGGCTACACCTTC CASSIQDRANGYTF
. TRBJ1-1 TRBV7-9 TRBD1 TGTGCCAGCAGCTCACTACGGGACAGATCTACTGAAGCTTTCTTT CASSSLRDRSTEAFF
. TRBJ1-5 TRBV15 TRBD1 TGTGCCACCAGCAGAGTTTCGGAGACAGGGTCCAATCAGCCCCAGCATTTT CATSRVSETGSNQPQHF
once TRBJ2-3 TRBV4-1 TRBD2 TGCGCCAGCAGCCAAGTCGGACTAGTAGTGGCAGATACGCAGTATTTT CASSQVGLVVADTQYF
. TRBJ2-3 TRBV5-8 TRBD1 TGTGCCAGCAGCTTGGTGGGGACAGGGGGCTTTGAAGATACGCAGTATTTT CASSLVGTGGFEDTQYF
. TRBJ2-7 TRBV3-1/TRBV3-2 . TGTGCCAGCAGCCAAGAGTCTTGGAGCGAGCAGTACTTC CASSQESWSEQYF
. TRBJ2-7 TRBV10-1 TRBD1 TGCGCCAGCAGTCGGACAGGGGGCTCCTACGAGCAGTACTTC CASSRTGGSYEQYF
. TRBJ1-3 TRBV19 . TGTGCCAGTAGTAGCCCCAGCTCTGGAAACACCATATATTTT CASSSPSSGNTIYF
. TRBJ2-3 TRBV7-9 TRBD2 TGTGCCAGCAGTTCCTTAGCGGGGGGGCGAACAGATACGCAGTATTTT CASSSLAGGRTDTQYF
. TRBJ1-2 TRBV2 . TGTGCCAGCAGTGTGGGCAAACGGAACTATGGCTACACCTTC CASSVGKRNYGYTF
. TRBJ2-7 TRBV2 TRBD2 TGTGCCAGCAGTGAAGCGCTTTGGCGGGGGGCCCTGGAGCAGTACTTC CASSEALWRGALEQYF
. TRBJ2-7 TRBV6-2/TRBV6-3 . TGTGCCAGCAGTTCTACGGCGGGACAGACGTTTCAGGAGCAGTACTTC CASSSTAGQTFQEQYF
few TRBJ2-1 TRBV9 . TGTGCCAGCAGCCCTACAACAGGGTACGGTGAGCAGTTCTTC CASSPTTGYGEQFF
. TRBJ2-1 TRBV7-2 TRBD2 TGTGCCAGCAGTCGACCCCGGACTAGCGGGAATGAGCAGTTCTTC CASSRPRTSGNEQFF
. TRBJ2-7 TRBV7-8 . TGTGCCAGCAGCTCGGAATACAGGGTTCACGAGCAGTACTTC CASSSEYRVHEQYF
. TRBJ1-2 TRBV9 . TGTGCCAGCAGCGGACAGGTCGGGGCGGGCTACACCTTC CASSGQVGAGYTF
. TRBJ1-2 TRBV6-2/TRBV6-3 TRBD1 TGTGCCAGCAGTAGCTCGGGACAGGGCCATGGCTACACCTTC CASSSSGQGHGYTF
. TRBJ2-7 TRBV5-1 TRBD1 TGCGCCAGCAGCCCGGACAGGAACGGCCGAGGCGAGCAGTACTTC CASSPDRNGRGEQYF
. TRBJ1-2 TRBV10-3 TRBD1 TGTGCCATCAGTGACCTCCGGGACAGGGGGGATGGCTACACCTTC CAISDLRDRGDGYTF
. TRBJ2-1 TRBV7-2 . TGTGCCAGCAGCTTAGTTAGCGGCTCCTACAATGAGCAGTTCTTC CASSLVSGSYNEQFF
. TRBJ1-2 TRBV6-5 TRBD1 TGTGCCAGCAGGGTTGACAGGGGATCTGGCTACACCTTC CASRVDRGSGYTF
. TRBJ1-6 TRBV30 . TGTGCCTGGAGTGTAAGTCGGAGCAGGGCCAGTAATTCACCCCTCCACTTT CAWSVSRSRASNSPLHF
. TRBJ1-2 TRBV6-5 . TGTGCCAGCAGTTACTCGGCTGGCAACTATGGCTACACCTTC CASSYSAGNYGYTF
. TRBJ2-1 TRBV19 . TGTGCCAGTAGTATTCCCACAGGGAGCTCCTACAATGAGCAGTTCTTC CASSIPTGSSYNEQFF
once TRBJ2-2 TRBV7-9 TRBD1 TGTGCCAGCAGCCCCCGGGACAGGGGGAACACCGGGGAGCTGTTTTTT CASSPRDRGNTGELFF
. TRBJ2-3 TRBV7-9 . TGTGCCAGCAGTATGGGTGCGCGGCTACTAGGGCCAGATACGCAGTATTTT CASSMGARLLGPDTQYF